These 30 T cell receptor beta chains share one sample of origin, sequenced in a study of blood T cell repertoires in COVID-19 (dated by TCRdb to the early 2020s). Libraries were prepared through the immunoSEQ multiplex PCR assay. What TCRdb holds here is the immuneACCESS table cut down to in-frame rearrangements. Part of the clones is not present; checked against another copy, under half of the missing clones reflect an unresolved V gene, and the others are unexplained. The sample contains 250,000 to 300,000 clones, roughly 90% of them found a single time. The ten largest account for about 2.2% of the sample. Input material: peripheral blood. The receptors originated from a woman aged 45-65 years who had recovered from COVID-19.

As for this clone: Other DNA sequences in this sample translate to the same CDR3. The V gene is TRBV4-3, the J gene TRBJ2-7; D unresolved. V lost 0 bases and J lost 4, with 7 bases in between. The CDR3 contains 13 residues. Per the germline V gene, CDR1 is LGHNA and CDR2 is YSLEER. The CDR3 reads CASSQDLLYEQYF. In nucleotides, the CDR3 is TGCGCCAGCAGCCAAGACCTCCTGTACGAGCAGTACTTC.

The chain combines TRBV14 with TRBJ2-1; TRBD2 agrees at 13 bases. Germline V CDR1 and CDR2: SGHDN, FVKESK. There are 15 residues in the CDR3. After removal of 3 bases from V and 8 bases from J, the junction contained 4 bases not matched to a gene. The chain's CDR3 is CASSHGLAGVYEQFF. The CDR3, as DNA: TGTGCCAGCAGCCACGGACTAGCGGGAGTGTATGAGCAGTTCTTC.

CDR3: CASSGGLAADTQYF. CDR3 nucleotide sequence: TGCGCCAGCAGCGGGGGACTAGCAGCGGATACGCAGTATTTT. The rearrangement links TRBV5-1 to TRBJ2-3; 9 bases align to TRBD2. The CDR3 has 14 amino acids. Germline loops: CDR1 SGHRS, CDR2 YFSETQ. Germline trimming cut 4 bases from V and 6 bases from J; bases unmatched to any gene: 6.

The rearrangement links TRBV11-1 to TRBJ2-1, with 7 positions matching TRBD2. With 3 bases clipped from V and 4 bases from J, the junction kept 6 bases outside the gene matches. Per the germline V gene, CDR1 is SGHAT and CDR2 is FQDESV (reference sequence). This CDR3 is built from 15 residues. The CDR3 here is CASSLGGSVYNEQFF. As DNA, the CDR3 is TGTGCCAGCAGCTTGGGGGGGTCGGTTTACAATGAGCAGTTCTTC.

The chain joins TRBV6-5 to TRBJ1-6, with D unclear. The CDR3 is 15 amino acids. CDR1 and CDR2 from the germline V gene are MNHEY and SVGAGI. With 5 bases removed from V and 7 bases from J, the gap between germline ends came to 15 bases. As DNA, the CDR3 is TGTGCCAGCAGTCATTCGAGGGATCCGAATTCACCCCTCCACTTT. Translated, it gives CASSHSRDPNSPLHF.

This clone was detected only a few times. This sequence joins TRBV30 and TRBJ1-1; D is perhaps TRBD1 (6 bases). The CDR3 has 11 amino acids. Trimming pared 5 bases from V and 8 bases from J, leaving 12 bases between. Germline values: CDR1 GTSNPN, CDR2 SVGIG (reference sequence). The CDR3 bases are TGTGCCTGGGCCGGGACAAGAGAAGCTTTCTTT. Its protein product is CAWAGTREAFF.

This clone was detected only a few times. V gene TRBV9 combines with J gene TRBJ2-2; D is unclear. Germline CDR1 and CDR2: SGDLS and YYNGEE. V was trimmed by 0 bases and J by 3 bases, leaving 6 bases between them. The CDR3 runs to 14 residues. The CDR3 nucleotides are TGTGCCAGCAGCGTAGCTACCTACACCGGGGAGCTGTTTTTT. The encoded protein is CASSVATYTGELFF.

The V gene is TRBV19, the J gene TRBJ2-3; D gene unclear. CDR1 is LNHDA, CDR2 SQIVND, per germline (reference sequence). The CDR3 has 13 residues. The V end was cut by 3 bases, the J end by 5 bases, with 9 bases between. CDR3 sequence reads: CASSISERDTQYF. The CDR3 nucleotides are TGTGCCAGTAGTATCTCGGAGCGAGATACGCAGTATTTT.

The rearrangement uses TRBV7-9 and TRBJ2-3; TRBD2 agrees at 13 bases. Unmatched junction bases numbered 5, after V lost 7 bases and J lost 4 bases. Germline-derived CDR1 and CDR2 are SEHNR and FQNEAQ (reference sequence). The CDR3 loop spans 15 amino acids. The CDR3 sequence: CASTKTSGRADTQYF. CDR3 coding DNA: TGTGCCAGCACCAAAACTAGCGGGAGGGCAGATACGCAGTATTTT. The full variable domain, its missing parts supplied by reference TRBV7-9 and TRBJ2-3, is DTGVSQNPRHKITKRGQNVTFRCDPISEHNRLYWYRQTLGQGPEFLTYFQNEAQLEKSRLLSDRFSAERPKGSFSTLEIQRTEQGDSAMYLCASTKTSGRADTQYFGPGTRLTVL.

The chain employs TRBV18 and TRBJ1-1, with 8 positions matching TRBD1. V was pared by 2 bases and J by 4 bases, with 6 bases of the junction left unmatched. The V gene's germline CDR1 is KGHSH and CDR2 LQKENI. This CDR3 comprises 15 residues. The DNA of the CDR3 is TGTGCCAGCTCACCAAGGACAGGGTCGAGCACTGAAGCTTTCTTT. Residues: CASSPRTGSSTEAFF.

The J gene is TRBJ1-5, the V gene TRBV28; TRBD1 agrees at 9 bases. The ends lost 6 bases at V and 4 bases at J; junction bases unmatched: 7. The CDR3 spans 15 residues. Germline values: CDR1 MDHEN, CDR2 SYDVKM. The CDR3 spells CASSYGQGPNQPQHF. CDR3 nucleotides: TGTGCCAGCAGCTATGGACAGGGGCCGAATCAGCCCCAGCATTTT.

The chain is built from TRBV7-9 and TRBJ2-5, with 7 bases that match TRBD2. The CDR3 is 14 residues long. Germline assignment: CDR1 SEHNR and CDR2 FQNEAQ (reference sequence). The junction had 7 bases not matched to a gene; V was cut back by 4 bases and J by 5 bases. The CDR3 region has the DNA TGTGCCAGCAGCTGGCAGCGGGGACGCGAGACCCAGTACTTC. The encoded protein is CASSWQRGRETQYF.

The DNA for the CDR3 is TGTGCCAGCAGCCAAGGCGGGGGATATAGCAATCAGCCCCAGCATTTT. Translating gives CASSQGGGYSNQPQHF. This chain joins TRBV3-1 (or the pseudogene TRBV3-2) and TRBJ1-5; D is possibly TRBD1 (5 bases). Between the trimmed V and J ends, which lost 1 base and 0 bases, there was a span of 10 bases. The CDR3 loop spans 16 amino acids. The V gene's germline CDR1 is LGHDT and CDR2 YNNKEL (reference sequence).

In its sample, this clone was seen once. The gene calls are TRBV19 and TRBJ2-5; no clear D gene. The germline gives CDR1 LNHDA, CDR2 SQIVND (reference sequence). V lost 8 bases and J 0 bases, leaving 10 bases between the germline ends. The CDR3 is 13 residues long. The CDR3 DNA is TGTGCCAGTTCGGTGCAGGACCAAGAGACCCAGTACTTC. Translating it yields CASSVQDQETQYF.

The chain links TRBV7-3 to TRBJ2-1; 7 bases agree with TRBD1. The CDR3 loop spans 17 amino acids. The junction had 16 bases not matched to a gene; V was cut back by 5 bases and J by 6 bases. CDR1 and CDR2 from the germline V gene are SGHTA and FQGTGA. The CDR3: CASSLEGDPGQTNEQFF. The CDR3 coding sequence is TGTGCCAGCAGCCTCGAGGGGGATCCGGGACAGACCAATGAGCAGTTCTTC. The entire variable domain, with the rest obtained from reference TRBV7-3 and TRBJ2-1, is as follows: GAGVSQTPSNKVTEKGKYVELRCDPISGHTALYWYRQSLGQGPEFLIYFQGTGAADDSGLPNDRFFAVRPEGSVSTLKIQRTERGDSAVYLCASSLEGDPGQTNEQFFGPGTRLTVL.

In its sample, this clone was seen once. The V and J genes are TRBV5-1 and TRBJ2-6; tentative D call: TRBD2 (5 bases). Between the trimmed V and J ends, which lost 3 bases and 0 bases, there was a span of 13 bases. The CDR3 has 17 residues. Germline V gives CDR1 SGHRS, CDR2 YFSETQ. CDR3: CASSSPGVNSGANVLTF. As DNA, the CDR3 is TGCGCCAGCAGCTCCCCCGGGGTAAACTCTGGGGCCAACGTCCTGACTTTC.

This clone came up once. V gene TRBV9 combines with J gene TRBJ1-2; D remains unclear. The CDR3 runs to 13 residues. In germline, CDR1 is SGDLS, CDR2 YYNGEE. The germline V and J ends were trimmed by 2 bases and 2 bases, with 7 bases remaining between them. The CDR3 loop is CASSVDGNYGYTF. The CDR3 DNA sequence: TGTGCCAGCAGCGTCGACGGGAACTATGGCTACACCTTC.

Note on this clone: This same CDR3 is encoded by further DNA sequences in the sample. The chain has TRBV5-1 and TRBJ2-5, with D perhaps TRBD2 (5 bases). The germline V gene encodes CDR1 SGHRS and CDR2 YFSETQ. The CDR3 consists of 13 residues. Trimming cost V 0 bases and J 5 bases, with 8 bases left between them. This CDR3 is CASSLAGGETQYF. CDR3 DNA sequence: TGCGCCAGCAGCTTGGCCGGCGGGGAGACCCAGTACTTC.

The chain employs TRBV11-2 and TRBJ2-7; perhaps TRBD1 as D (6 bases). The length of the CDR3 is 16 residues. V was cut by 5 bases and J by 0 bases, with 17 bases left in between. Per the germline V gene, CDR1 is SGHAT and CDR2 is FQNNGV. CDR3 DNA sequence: TGTGCCAGCAGCCGAAATAAAGGACAGAGCTCCTACGAGCAGTACTTC. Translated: CASSRNKGQSSYEQYF.

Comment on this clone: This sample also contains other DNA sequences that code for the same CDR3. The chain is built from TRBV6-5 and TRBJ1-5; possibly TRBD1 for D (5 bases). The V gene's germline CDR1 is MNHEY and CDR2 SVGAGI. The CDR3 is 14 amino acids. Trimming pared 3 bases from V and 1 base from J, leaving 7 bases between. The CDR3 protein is CASSYAGSNQPQHF. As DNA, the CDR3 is TGTGCCAGCAGTTATGCAGGGAGCAATCAGCCCCAGCATTTT.

The CDR3 DNA reads TGTGCCAGCAGTTACGTCGGGGGCTATGGCTACACCTTC. Its protein is CASSYVGGYGYTF. The chain couples TRBV6-2 or TRBV6-3 to TRBJ1-2; D may be TRBD1 (5 bases). V lost 2 bases and J 4 bases, leaving 8 bases between the germline ends. The CDR3 runs 13 residues. Germline CDR1 is MNHEY and CDR2 is SVGEGT.

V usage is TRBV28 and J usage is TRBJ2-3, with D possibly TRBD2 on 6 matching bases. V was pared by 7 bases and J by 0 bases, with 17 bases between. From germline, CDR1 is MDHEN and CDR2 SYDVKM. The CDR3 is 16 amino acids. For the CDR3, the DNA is TGTGCCAGCACCCTTGGGGGGACTTATAGCACAGATACGCAGTATTTT. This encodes CASTLGGTYSTDTQYF.

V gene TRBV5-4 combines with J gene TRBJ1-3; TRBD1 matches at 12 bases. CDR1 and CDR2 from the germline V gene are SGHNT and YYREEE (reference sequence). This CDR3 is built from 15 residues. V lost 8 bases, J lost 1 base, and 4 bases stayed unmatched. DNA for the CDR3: TGTGCCAGTTCGGGACAGGGGGCTTCTGGAAACACCATATATTTT. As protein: CASSGQGASGNTIYF.

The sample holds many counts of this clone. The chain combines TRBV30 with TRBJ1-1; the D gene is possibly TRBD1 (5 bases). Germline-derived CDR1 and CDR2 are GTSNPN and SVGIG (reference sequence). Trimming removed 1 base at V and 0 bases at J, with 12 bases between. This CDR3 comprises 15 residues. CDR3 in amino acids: CAWSERLTVNTEAFF. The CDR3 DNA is TGTGCCTGGAGTGAACGATTGACAGTGAACACTGAAGCTTTCTTT.

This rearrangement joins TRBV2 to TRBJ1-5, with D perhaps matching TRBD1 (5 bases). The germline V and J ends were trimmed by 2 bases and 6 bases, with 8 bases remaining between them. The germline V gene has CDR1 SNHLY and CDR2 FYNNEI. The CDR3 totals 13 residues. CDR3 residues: CASSEQGGQPQHF. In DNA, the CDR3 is TGTGCCAGCAGTGAACAGGGTGGTCAGCCCCAGCATTTT.

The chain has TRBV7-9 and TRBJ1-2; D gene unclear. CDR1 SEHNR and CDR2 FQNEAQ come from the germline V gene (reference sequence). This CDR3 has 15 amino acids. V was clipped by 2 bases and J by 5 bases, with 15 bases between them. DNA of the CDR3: TGTGCCAGCAGCTTAATGGCTGAAACGGGGTATGGCTACACCTTC. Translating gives CASSLMAETGYGYTF.

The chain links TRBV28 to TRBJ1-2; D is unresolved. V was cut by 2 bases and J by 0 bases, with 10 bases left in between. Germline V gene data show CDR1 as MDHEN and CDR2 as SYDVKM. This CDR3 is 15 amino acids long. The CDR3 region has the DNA TGTGCCAGCAGTTTAGGAGCAGCAGCTAACTATGGCTACACCTTC. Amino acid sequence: CASSLGAAANYGYTF.

The CDR3 coding sequence is TGTGCCAGCAGCAGGACAGGGGGGAACTATGGCTACACCTTC. It yields the protein CASSRTGGNYGYTF. The chain combines TRBV7-9 with TRBJ1-2; TRBD1 agrees at 10 bases. The CDR3 runs 14 residues. Germline loops: CDR1 SEHNR, CDR2 FQNEAQ (reference sequence). V shed 5 bases, J shed 2 bases, and the junction held 2 bases outside the gene matches.

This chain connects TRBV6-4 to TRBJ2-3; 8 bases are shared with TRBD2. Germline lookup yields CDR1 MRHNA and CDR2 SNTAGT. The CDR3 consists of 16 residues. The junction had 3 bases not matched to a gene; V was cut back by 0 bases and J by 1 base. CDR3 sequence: CASSDSAGGGTDTQYF. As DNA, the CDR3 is TGTGCCAGCAGTGACTCCGCGGGAGGCGGCACAGATACGCAGTATTTT.

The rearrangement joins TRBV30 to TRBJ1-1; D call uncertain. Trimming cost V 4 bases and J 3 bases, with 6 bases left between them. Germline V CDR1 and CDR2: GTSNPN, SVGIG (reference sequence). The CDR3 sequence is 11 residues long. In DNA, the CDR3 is TGTGCCTGGATGCGTCACACTGAAGCTTTCTTT. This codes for CAWMRHTEAFF.